The following is a T cell receptor (beta chain) sequence with its context. Germline V gene sequence: CDR1 SGHTA, CDR2 FQGNSA. J was trimmed by 3 bases and V by 4 bases; bases with no gene match: 3. This CDR3 has 14 amino acids. The data were obtained in a study of blood T cell repertoires in COVID-19. Study in general: From T cells, B-cell-depleted T cells, or PBMCs came the material, which was cDNA or gDNA.

TCRdb's copy holds only in-frame clones and misses some; the assay was immunoSEQ multiplex PCR. The sample shows about 220,000 clones, about 87% of them seen only once. Symptom resolution, clearance, or two negative PCRs marked the recovered donors of Cohort 3. The clonotype originates from a woman aged 25 to 45 who had recovered from COVID-19. The V gene is TRBV7-2, the J gene TRBJ1-1; TRBD1 agrees at 9 bases. Material for sequencing was PBMCs or T cells enriched from blood (not recorded which). For the CDR3, the DNA is TGTGCCAGCAGCTCCACAGGGGGCGACACTGAAGCTTTCTTT. Translated, it gives CASSSTGGDTEAFF.